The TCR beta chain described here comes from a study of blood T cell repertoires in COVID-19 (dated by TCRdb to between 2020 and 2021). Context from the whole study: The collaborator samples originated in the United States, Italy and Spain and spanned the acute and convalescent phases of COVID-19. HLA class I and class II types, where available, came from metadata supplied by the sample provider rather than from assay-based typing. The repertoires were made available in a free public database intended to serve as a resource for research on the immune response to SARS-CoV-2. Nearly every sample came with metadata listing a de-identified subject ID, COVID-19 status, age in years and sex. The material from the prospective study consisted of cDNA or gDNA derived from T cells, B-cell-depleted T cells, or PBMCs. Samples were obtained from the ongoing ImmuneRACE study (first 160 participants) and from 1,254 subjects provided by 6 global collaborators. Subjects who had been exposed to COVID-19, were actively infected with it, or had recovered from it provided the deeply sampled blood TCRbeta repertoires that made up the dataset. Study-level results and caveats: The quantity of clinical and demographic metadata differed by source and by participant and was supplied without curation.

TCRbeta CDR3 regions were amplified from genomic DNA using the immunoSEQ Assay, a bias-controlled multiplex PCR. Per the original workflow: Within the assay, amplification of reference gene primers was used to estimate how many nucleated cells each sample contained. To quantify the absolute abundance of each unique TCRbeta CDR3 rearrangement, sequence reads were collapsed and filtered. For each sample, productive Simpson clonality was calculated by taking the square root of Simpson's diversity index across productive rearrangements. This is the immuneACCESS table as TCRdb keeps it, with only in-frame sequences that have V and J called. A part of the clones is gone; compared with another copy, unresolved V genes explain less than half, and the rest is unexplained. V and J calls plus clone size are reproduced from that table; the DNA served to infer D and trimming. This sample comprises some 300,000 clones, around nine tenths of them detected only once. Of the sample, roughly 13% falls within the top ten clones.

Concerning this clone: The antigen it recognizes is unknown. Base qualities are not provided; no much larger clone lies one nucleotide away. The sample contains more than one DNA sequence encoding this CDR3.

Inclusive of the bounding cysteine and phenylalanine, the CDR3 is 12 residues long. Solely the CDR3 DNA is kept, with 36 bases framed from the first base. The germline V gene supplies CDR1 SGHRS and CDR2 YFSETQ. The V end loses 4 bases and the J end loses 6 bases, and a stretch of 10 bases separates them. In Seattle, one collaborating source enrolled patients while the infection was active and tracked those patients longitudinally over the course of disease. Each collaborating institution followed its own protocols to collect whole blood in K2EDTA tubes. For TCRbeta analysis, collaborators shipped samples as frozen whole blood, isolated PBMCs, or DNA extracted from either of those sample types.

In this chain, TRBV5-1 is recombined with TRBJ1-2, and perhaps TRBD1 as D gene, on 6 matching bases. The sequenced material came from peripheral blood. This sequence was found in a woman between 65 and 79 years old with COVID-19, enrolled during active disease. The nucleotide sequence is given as TGCGCCAGCAGCCCACAGGGAGATGGCTACACCTTC. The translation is CASSPQGDGYTF.